This T cell receptor (beta chain) was sequenced during a study of cytomegalovirus exposure and HLA in healthy donors. Study-level findings and limits: Sequencing probably produced one cluster of sequence variants that were highly shared.

Likely unrecorded immune exposures existed in these nominally healthy donors. As for this clone: Its target is unknown.

The germline V gene encodes CDR1 MNHEY and CDR2 SVGAGI. Trimming left V 8 bases short and J 2 bases short, with 15 bases between. The CDR3 totals 15 residues. With 60 Vbeta and 13 Jbeta primers, the PCR was carried out. The protocol was immunoSEQ multiplex PCR, while the TCRdb copy is restricted to in-frame clones and leaves out a portion. The sample includes 25,000 to 35,000 clones. The receptor's source is a middle-aged woman in good health and CMV-seropositive. The chain carries TRBV6-5 and TRBJ2-2; D may be TRBD1 (5 bases). Sequenced material: PBMCs. The CDR3 DNA follows: TGTGCCAGCGGGCCAGGGTACATTAACACCGGGGAGCTGTTTTTT. It translates to CASGPGYINTGELFF.